The 5 T cell receptor beta chains below all came from one sample that was sequenced in a study of STAT5B mutations in CD4+ large granular lymphocyte leukemia (dated by TCRdb to the early 2020s). The library relied on the immunoSEQ multiplex PCR assay. The table comes from immuneACCESS by way of TCRdb, which keeps in-frame sequences with V and J called. Part of the clones is missing from these tables; in studies checked, under half for an unresolved V gene and the rest for unknown reasons. The sample has about 38,000 clones on record, almost 85% of them singletons. Less than 1.5% of the sample lies in the top ten. Sequencing used CD4+ T cells from blood buffy coats. These receptors all come from a human donor in good health.

The rearrangement links TRBV15 to TRBJ1-1, with 7 bases aligning to TRBD1. CDR3 length equals 14 residues. Germline CDR1 and CDR2: LNHNV and YYDKDF (reference sequence). J was trimmed by 1 base and V by 4 bases; bases with no gene match: 3. CDR3 sequence reads: CATSKNRGNTEAFF. DNA for the CDR3: TGTGCCACCAGCAAAAACAGGGGGAACACTGAAGCTTTCTTT.

This clone was recorded only once. V is TRBV7-2 and J is TRBJ1-5; D gene ambiguous. Germline values: CDR1 SGHTA, CDR2 FQGNSA. This CDR3 has 13 amino acids. The V end was cut by 5 bases, the J end by 4 bases, with 9 bases between. Here the CDR3 DNA reads TGTGCCAGCAGCCCCGCGCTGAATCAGCCCCAGCATTTT. As protein: CASSPALNQPQHF.

This chain connects TRBV11-1 to TRBJ2-1; D not resolved. CDR1 is SGHAT and CDR2 is FQDESV in the germline V gene (reference sequence). The V gene lost 5 bases and the J gene lost 9 bases, with 8 bases spanning the gap. CDR3 length: 11 amino acids. CDR3 sequence (DNA): TGTGCCAGCAGCCCAGCAAGTGAGCAGTTCTTC. The encoded protein is CASSPASEQFF.

V is TRBV5-6 and J is TRBJ2-2; 12 nucleotides align to TRBD2. The J segment lost 10 bases and the V segment lost 3 bases, leaving 10 bases of the junction unmatched. The CDR3 totals 16 residues. Germline values: CDR1 SGHDT, CDR2 YYEEEE. In DNA, the CDR3 is TGTGCCAGCAGCTCTCGCCTAGCGGGGGGGCTTGAGGAGCTGTTTTTT. Its protein is CASSSRLAGGLEELFF.

The J gene is TRBJ1-1, the V gene TRBV28, with a weak D call TRBD1 (6 bases). Germline CDR1 and CDR2: MDHEN and SYDVKM. There are 14 residues in the CDR3. V lost 4 bases to trimming and J lost 4 bases, with 13 bases between them. Here the CDR3 DNA reads TGTGCCAGCAGTTCAACAGGGAGTGGCACTGAAGCTTTCTTT. Its translation: CASSSTGSGTEAFF.